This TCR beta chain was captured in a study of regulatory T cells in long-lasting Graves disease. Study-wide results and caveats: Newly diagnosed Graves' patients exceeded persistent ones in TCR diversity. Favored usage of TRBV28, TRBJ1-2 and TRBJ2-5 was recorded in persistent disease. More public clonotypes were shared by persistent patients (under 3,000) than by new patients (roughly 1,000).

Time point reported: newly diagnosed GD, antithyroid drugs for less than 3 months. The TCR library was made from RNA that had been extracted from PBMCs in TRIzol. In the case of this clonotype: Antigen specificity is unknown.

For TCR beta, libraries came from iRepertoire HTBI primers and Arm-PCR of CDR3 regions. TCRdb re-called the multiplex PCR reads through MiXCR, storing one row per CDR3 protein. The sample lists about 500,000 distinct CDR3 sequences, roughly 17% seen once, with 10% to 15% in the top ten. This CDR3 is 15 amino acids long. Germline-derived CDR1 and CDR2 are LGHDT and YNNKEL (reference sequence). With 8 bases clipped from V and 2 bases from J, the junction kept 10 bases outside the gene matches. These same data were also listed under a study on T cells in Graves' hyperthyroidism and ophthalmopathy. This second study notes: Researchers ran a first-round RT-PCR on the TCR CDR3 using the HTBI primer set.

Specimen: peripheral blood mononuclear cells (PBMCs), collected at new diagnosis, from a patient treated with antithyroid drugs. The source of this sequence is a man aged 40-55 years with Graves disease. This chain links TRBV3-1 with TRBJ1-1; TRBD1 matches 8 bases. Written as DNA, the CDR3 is TGTGCCAGCTCACCGGGACAGGTTTCAAACACTGAAGCTTTCTTT. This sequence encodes CASSPGQVSNTEAFF.